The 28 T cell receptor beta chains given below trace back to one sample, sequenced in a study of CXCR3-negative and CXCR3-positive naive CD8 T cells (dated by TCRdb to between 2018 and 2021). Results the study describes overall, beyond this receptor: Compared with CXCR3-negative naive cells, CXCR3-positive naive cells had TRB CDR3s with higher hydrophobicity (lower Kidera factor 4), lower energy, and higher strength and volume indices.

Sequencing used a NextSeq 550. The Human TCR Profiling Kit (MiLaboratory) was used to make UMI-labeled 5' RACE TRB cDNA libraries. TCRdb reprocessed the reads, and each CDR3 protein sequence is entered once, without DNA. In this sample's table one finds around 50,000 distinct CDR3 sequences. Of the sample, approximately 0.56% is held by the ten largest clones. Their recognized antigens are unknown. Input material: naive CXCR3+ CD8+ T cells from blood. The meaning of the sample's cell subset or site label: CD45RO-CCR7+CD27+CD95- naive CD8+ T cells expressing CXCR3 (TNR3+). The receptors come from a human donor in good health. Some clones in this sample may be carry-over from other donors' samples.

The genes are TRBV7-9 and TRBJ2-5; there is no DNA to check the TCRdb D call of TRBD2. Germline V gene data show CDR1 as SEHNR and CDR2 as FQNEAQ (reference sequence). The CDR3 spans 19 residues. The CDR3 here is CASSLELAGGPGSRETQYF. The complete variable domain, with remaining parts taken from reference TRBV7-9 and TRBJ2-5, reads DTGVSQNPRHKITKRGQNVTFRCDPISEHNRLYWYRQTLGQGPEFLTYFQNEAQLEKSRLLSDRFSAERPKGSFSTLEIQRTEQGDSAMYLCASSLELAGGPGSRETQYFGPGTRLLVL.

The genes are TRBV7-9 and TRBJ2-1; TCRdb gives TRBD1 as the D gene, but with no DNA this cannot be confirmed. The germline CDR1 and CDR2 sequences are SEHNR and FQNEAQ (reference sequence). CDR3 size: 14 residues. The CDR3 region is CASSSQGGVDEQFF.

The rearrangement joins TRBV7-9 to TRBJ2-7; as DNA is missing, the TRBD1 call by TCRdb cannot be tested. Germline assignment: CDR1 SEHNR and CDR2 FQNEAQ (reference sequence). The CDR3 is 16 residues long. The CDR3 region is CASSPRQGIGVYEQYF. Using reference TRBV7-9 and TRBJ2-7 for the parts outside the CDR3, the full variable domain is DTGVSQNPRHKITKRGQNVTFRCDPISEHNRLYWYRQTLGQGPEFLTYFQNEAQLEKSRLLSDRFSAERPKGSFSTLEIQRTEQGDSAMYLCASSPRQGIGVYEQYFGPGTRLTVT.

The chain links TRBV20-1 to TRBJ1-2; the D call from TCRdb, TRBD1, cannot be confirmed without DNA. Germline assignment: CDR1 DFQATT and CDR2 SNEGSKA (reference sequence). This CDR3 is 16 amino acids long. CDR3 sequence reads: CSAPTLRAVPLYGYTF.

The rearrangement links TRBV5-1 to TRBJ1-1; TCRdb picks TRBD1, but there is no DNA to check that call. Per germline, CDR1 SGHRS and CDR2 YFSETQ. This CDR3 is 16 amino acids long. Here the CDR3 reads CASSPDPQGMNTEAFF.

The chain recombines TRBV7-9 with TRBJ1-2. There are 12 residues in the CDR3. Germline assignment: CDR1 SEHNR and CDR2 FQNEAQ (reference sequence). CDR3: CASLSTVDGYTF.

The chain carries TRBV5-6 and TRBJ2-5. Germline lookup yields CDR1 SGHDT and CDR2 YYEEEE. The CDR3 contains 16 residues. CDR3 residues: CASSLGGVEYGETQYF.

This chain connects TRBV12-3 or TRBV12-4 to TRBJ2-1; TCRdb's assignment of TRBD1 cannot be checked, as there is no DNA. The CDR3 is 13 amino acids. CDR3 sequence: CASTLGVYNEQFF.

CDR3 residues: CASSYYPGQGRGGDETQYF. V is TRBV6-2 or TRBV6-3 and J is TRBJ2-5; as DNA is missing, the TRBD1 call by TCRdb cannot be tested. The CDR3 sequence is 19 residues long. Germline CDR1 reads MNHEY; CDR2 reads SVGEGT.

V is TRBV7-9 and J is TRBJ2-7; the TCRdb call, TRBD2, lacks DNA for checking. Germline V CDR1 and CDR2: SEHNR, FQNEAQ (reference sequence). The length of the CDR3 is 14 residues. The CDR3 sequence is CASSGGSGGYEQYF.

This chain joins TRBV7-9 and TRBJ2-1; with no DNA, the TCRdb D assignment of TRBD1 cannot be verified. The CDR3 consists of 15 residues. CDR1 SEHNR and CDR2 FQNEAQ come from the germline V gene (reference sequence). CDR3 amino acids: CASRPLTGGYNEQFF. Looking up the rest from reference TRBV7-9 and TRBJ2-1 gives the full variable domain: DTGVSQNPRHKITKRGQNVTFRCDPISEHNRLYWYRQTLGQGPEFLTYFQNEAQLEKSRLLSDRFSAERPKGSFSTLEIQRTEQGDSAMYLCASRPLTGGYNEQFFGPGTRLTVL.

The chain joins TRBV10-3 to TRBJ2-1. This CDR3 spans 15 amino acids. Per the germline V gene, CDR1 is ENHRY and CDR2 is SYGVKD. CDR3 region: CAISEPGERKNEQFF.

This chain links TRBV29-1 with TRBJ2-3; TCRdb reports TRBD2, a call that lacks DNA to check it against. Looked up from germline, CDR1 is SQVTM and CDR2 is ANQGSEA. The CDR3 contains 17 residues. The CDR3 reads CSVEDHFLAGGFDTQYF.

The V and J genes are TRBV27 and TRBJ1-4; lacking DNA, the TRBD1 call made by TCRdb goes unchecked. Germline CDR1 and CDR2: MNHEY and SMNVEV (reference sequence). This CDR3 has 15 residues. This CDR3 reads CASSPLGRINEKLFF.

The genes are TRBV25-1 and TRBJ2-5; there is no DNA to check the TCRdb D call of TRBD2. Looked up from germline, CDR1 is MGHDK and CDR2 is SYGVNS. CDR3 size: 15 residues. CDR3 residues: CASSEGTSGGETQYF. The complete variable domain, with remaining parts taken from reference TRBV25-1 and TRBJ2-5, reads EADIYQTPRYLVIGTGKKITLECSQTMGHDKMYWYQQDPGMELHLIHYSYGVNSTEKGDLSSESTVSRIRTEHFPLTLESARPSHTSQYLCASSEGTSGGETQYFGPGTRLLVL.

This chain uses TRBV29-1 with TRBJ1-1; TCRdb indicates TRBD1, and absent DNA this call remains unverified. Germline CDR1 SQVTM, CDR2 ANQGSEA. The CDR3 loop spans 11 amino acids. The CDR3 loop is CSVSRPIQGFF.

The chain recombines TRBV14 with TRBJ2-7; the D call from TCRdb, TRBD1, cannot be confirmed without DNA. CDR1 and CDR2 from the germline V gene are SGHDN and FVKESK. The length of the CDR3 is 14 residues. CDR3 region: CASSYGTGSYEQYF.

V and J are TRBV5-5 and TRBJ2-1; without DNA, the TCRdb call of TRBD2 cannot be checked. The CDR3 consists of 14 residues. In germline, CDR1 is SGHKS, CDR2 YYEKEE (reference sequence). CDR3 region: CASSPWTAGNEQFF.

The CDR3 protein is CASSVGPGRVNTEAFF. J is TRBJ1-1 and V is TRBV2; TCRdb returns TRBD1, unconfirmable since there is no DNA. Germline assignment: CDR1 SNHLY and CDR2 FYNNEI. The CDR3 is 16 amino acids.

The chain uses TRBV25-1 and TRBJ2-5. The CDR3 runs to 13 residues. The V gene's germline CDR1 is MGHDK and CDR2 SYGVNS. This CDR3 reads CASSEFSEETQYF.

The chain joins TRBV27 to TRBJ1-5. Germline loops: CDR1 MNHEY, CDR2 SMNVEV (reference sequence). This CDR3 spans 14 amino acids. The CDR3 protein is CASSLRGSNQPQHF.

This chain's CDR3 is CASTAGKRYTDTQYF. The V gene is TRBV19, the J gene TRBJ2-3; TCRdb's D gene call, TRBD2, goes unchecked for lack of DNA. The CDR3 loop spans 15 amino acids. CDR1 and CDR2 (germline): LNHDA, SQIVND (reference sequence).

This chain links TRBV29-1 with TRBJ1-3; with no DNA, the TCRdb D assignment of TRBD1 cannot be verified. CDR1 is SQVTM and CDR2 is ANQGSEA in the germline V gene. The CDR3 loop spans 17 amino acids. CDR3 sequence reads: CSVAGTGPLSSGNTIYF.

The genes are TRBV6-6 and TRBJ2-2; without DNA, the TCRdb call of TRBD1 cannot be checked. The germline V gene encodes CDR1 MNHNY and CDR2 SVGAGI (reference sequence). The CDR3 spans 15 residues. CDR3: CASSSPFGDTGELFF.

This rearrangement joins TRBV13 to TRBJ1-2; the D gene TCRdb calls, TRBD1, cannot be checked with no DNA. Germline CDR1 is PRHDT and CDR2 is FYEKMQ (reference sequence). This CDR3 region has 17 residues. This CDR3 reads CASSLGGRGATNYGYTF.

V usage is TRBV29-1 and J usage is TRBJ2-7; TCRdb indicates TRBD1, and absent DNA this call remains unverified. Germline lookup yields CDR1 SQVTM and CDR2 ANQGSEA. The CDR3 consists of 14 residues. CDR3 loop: CSVALGTPTYEQYF.

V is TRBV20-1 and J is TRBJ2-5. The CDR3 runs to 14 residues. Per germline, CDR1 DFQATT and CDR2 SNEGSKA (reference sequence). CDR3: CSARDPTLLETQYF.

The CDR3 is CSASSSADYEQYF. The chain employs TRBV20-1 and TRBJ2-7; TCRdb proposes TRBD2, but this gene call is untestable without DNA. CDR3 size: 13 residues. Germline-derived CDR1 and CDR2 are DFQATT and SNEGSKA (reference sequence).